This T cell receptor (beta chain) was recorded in a study of blood T cell repertoires in COVID-19. Study overall: Sites in the United States, Italy and Spain provided acute and convalescent COVID-19 samples.

The CDR3 covers 12 residues. CDR1 is SNHLY, CDR2 FYNNEI, per germline. The V end was cut by 1 base, the J end by 12 bases, with 10 bases between. Donors were grouped by their self-reported clinical history. Resolution of symptoms, clearance, or two negative PCRs was present in recovered Cohort 3 donors. Repertoires were generated with immunoSEQ multiplex PCR, while TCRdb's copy carries only in-frame clones and drops some. The repertoire consists of approximately 300,000 clones, with nearly 90% occurring once and the leading ten covering approximately 6%. Sequencing was performed on PBMCs or T cells enriched from blood (not recorded which). The chain has TRBV2 and TRBJ1-5; perhaps TRBD1 as D (5 bases). The clonotype was recovered from a woman in her twenties or thirties who had recovered from COVID-19. The CDR3 here is CASSEGQMFQHF. The CDR3 region has the DNA TGTGCCAGCAGTGAAGGACAGATGTTCCAGCATTTT.